The 27 T cell receptor beta chains below all came from one sample that was sequenced in a study of blood T cells in healthy people across ages. The second PCR ran about 6 to 11 cycles with a sample-barcoded 5' primer and J-beta primers. MiXCR, run by TCRdb on the 5' RACE reads, gives a single entry per CDR3 protein. The sample holds 650,000 to 800,000 distinct CDR3 sequences, under 45% seen once. Sequencing input: blood. The receptor set was obtained from a man aged 55 to 70 in good health.

This rearrangement joins TRBV10-3 to TRBJ1-2; weak D call: TRBD1 (6 bases). Germline V gene data show CDR1 as ENHRY and CDR2 as SYGVKD. The CDR3 totals 14 residues. Trimming took 6 bases from V and 4 from J, leaving 15 bases between them. The CDR3 DNA reads TGTGCCATCAGCGCAGATGGACAGTTCTATGGCTACACCTTC. Encoded protein: CAISADGQFYGYTF.

This clonotype was detected ten times or more. The rearrangement joins TRBV28 to TRBJ2-7; D uncertain. CDR3 length: 13 amino acids. Trimming pared 3 bases from V and 3 bases from J, leaving 9 bases between. Germline-derived CDR1 and CDR2 are MDHEN and SYDVKM. CDR3 nucleotides: TGTGCCAGCAGTTTGGGCATTCACTACGAGCAGTACTTC. Protein sequence: CASSLGIHYEQYF.

The V gene is TRBV20-1, the J gene TRBJ2-1; D might be TRBD1 (6 bases). Germline CDR1 is DFQATT and CDR2 is SNEGSKA (reference sequence). CDR3 length: 15 amino acids. V was clipped by 0 bases and J by 4 bases, with 13 bases between them. The CDR3 spells CSARDPGHLYNEQFF. The DNA for the CDR3 is TGCAGTGCTAGAGATCCGGGACACCTATACAATGAGCAGTTCTTC.

The rearrangement links TRBV7-2 to TRBJ2-7; the D is unclear. The germline V gene has CDR1 SGHTA and CDR2 FQGNSA. The CDR3 is 14 amino acids. The V gene lost 5 bases and the J gene lost 2 bases, with 13 bases spanning the gap. CDR3 sequence: CASSPGSRTYEQYF. Here the CDR3 DNA reads TGTGCCAGCAGCCCAGGTAGCAGAACCTACGAGCAGTACTTC.

On this clonotype itself: This may stem from a read error, because a much larger clone lies one nucleotide away. The gene calls are TRBV4-3 and TRBJ1-1, with D perhaps TRBD1 (6 bases). V was shortened by 3 bases and J by 5 bases, with 16 bases between the two germline ends. The CDR3 consists of 15 residues. Germline loops: CDR1 LGHNA, CDR2 YSLEER. The CDR3 sequence is CASSHQTGTVTEAFF. The CDR3 nucleotides are TGCGCCAGCAGCCACCAAACAGGGACGGTAACTGAAGCTTTCTTT.

The V gene is TRBV14, the J gene TRBJ2-1; 12 bases map to TRBD1. CDR1 and CDR2 from the germline V gene are SGHDN and FVKESK. J was trimmed by 10 bases and V by 6 bases; bases with no gene match: 7. The CDR3 is made up of 14 amino acids. CDR3 nucleotides: TGTGCCAGCAGGTCCGGGACAGGGGGCTTGGAGCAGTTCTTC. Its translation: CASRSGTGGLEQFF.

The chain employs TRBV3-1 and TRBJ2-5; TRBD2 aligns across 7 bases. CDR1 and CDR2 from the germline V gene are LGHDT and YNNKEL (reference sequence). V gave up 4 bases and J gave up 5 bases; unmatched junction bases: 4. The CDR3 contains 13 residues. The CDR3 DNA sequence: TGTGCCAGCAGCCGCCGGGGGGTTGAGACCCAGTACTTC. Its protein product is CASSRRGVETQYF.

The chain joins TRBV4-1 to TRBJ2-6; D unresolved. V shed 4 bases and J shed 0 bases, with 16 bases lying between them. The CDR3 sequence is 18 residues long. Germline V lookup: CDR1 MGHRA, CDR2 YSYEKL. The CDR3 loop reads CASSPRKDTSSGANVLTF. The CDR3 coding sequence is TGCGCCAGCAGCCCGCGGAAAGACACATCCTCTGGGGCCAACGTCCTGACTTTC.

This chain links TRBV9 with TRBJ2-1; 13 nucleotides agree with TRBD2. V shed 2 bases, J shed 5 bases, and the junction held 1 base outside the gene matches. CDR1 and CDR2 from the germline V gene are SGDLS and YYNGEE. The CDR3 is 15 residues long. CDR3 in amino acids: CASSVGTSGDNEQFF. The CDR3 region has the DNA TGTGCCAGCAGCGTCGGGACTAGCGGGGACAATGAGCAGTTCTTC.

The V and J genes are TRBV12-3 or TRBV12-4 and TRBJ1-4; D remains ambiguous. V lost 4 bases to trimming and J lost 1 base, with 7 bases between them. CDR3 length: 14 residues. The CDR3 is CASSSFGTNEKLFF. CDR3 DNA sequence: TGTGCCAGCAGTTCGTTCGGAACTAATGAAAAACTGTTTTTT.

The chain's CDR3 is CASSTGTKTDTDTQYF. CDR3 DNA sequence: TGTGCCAGCAGCACCGGAACCAAGACAGACACAGATACGCAGTATTTT. The genes are TRBV11-1 and TRBJ2-3, with D perhaps matching TRBD1 (5 bases). V shed 5 bases and J shed 2 bases, with 17 bases lying between them. Germline CDR1 is SGHAT and CDR2 is FQDESV (reference sequence). This CDR3 is 16 amino acids long.

In this sample, this clonotype turned up once. V gene TRBV7-2 combines with J gene TRBJ2-7; weak D call: TRBD1 (6 bases). The germline CDR1 and CDR2 sequences are SGHTA and FQGNSA. This CDR3 spans 11 amino acids. V lost 5 bases and J 10 bases, leaving 12 bases between the germline ends. The CDR3: CASSAAGAQYF. The CDR3 DNA reads as TGTGCCAGCAGCGCCGCAGGGGCCCAGTACTTC. Variable domain in full (rest from reference TRBV7-2 and TRBJ2-7): GAGVSQSPSNKVTEKGKDVELRCDPISGHTALYWYRQSLGQGLEFLIYFQGNSAPDKSGLPSDRFSAERTGGSVSTLTIQRTQQEDSAVYLCASSAAGAQYFGPGTRLTVT.

This chain uses TRBV6-1 with TRBJ2-2; 10 bases line up with TRBD1. With V trimmed by 5 bases and J by 2 bases, 8 bases remained unmatched. Germline V lookup: CDR1 MNHNS, CDR2 SASEGT. The CDR3 has 17 residues. The CDR3 sequence: CASSHRGQGSNTGELFF. For the CDR3, the DNA is TGTGCCAGCAGTCATCGGGGACAGGGGTCAAACACCGGGGAGCTGTTTTTT.

This clonotype was seen a single time. This chain joins TRBV7-9 and TRBJ1-4, with D possibly matching TRBD1 (5 bases). CDR3 size: 15 residues. Deletions cut 6 bases from V and 0 bases from J, with 11 bases between. CDR1 SEHNR and CDR2 FQNEAQ come from the germline V gene (reference sequence). DNA for the CDR3: TGTGCCAGCAGTCGACAACAGGCAACTAATGAAAAACTGTTTTTT. Its translation is CASSRQQATNEKLFF.

This clonotype was counted ten times or more. The rearrangement uses TRBV20-1 and TRBJ2-5, with TRBD2 as a possible D gene (6 bases). The CDR3 loop spans 14 amino acids. V was pared by 5 bases and J by 3 bases, with 16 bases between. The germline V gene encodes CDR1 DFQATT and CDR2 SNEGSKA (reference sequence). Here the CDR3 DNA reads TGCAGTGCTCAAACGGGACTGATGAAAGAGACCCAGTACTTC. Translated: CSAQTGLMKETQYF.

This clonotype was observed a handful of times. V gene TRBV29-1 combines with J gene TRBJ2-3; D uncertain. This CDR3 comprises 11 residues. Germline assignment: CDR1 SQVTM and CDR2 ANQGSEA. V lost 0 bases to trimming and J lost 2 bases, with 0 bases between them. Here the CDR3 DNA reads TGCAGCGTTGAAGACACAGATACGCAGTATTTT. Translation: CSVEDTDTQYF.

A few counts support this clonotype. Written as DNA, the CDR3 is TGTGCCAGCAGTTCTTCTAGGGGGAGGCGAGAGACCCAGTACTTC. Its translation is CASSSSRGRRETQYF. The chain uses TRBV6-5 and TRBJ2-5; D may match TRBD1 or TRBD2 (6 bases each). The CDR3 has 15 amino acids. Germline CDR1 is MNHEY and CDR2 is SVGAGI. The V end was cut by 4 bases, the J end by 4 bases, with 16 bases between.

The chain carries TRBV5-1 and TRBJ2-5; no clear D. The DNA matches TRBJ2-7 better at its end, which makes the J call doubtful. Per the germline V gene, CDR1 is SGHRS and CDR2 is YFSETQ. This CDR3 has 13 residues. DNA of the CDR3: TGCGCCAGCAGCGGGCTAGGAAGCGACGAGCAGTACTTC. Residues: CASSGLGSDEQYF.

This chain uses TRBV21-1 with TRBJ2-1; the D segment call TRBD2 is taken from the table without a DNA check. TRBV21-1 is an annotated pseudogene. There are 17 residues in the CDR3. The DNA of the CDR3 is TGTGCCAGCAGCAAAGTAGGGACTAGCGGGGGAAGGAATGAGCGGTTCTTC. This encodes CASSKVGTSGGRNERFF.

The chain couples TRBV27 to TRBJ2-7; no clear D gene. The CDR3 consists of 13 residues. V was cut by 5 bases and J by 1 base, with 9 bases left in between. CDR1 is MNHEY and CDR2 is SMNVEV in the germline V gene (reference sequence). The CDR3 protein is CASSLGNSYEQYF. CDR3 coding DNA: TGTGCCAGCAGTCTAGGGAATTCCTACGAGCAGTACTTC.

This clonotype turned up a few times. In DNA form, the CDR3 reads TGCGCCAGCAGCCAAGGACTCTCGACAGGGGGTGGATACACCTTC. Amino acids: CASSQGLSTGGGYTF. The chain uses TRBV4-3 and TRBJ1-2; TRBD1 agrees at 9 bases. Trimming cost V 1 base and J 11 bases; bases outside gene matches: 11. The CDR3 has 15 amino acids. Germline CDR1 is LGHNA and CDR2 is YSLEER.

This clonotype has only a few counts. The rearrangement joins TRBV29-1 to TRBJ2-5; 10 nucleotides agree with TRBD1. CDR3 size: 15 residues. Germline lookup yields CDR1 SQVTM and CDR2 ANQGSEA. V was pared by 6 bases and J by 0 bases, with 7 bases of the junction left unmatched. The CDR3 reads CSVKYGTGDQETQYF. The CDR3 DNA reads TGCAGCGTCAAATATGGGACAGGGGACCAAGAGACCCAGTACTTC.

This clonotype was counted once. The V call is TRBV11-2, the J call TRBJ1-1, with D uncertain. The CDR3 has 16 residues. In germline, CDR1 is SGHAT, CDR2 FQNNGV. Deletions cut 4 bases from V and 3 bases from J, with 18 bases between. The CDR3 sequence: CASSSKPGTFYTEAFF. In DNA form, the CDR3 reads TGTGCCAGCAGCTCTAAACCGGGAACCTTCTACACTGAAGCTTTCTTT. Together with reference TRBV11-2 and TRBJ1-1, the CDR3 gives the full variable domain: EAGVAQSPRYKIIEKRQSVAFWCNPISGHATLYWYQQILGQGPKLLIQFQNNGVVDDSQLPKDRFSAERLKGVDSTLKIQPAKLEDSAVYLCASSSKPGTFYTEAFFGQGTRLTVV.

This clonotype showed up many times. At one end the junction does not follow the germline gene, possibly because of a read error. The rearrangement links TRBV5-1 to TRBJ2-7; 10 bases are shared with TRBD1. This CDR3 comprises 15 residues. CDR1 SGHRS and CDR2 YFSETQ come from the germline V gene. CDR3 bases: TGTGCCAGCAGCCTCGGACAGGGGGGGTCCTACGAGCAGTACTTC. Translating it yields CASSLGQGGSYEQYF.

The V and J genes are TRBV6-1 and TRBJ2-3; possible D gene TRBD2, 6 bases. The V gene lost 10 bases and the J gene lost 2 bases, with 22 bases spanning the gap. The CDR3 consists of 16 residues. The germline gives CDR1 MNHNS, CDR2 SASEGT. CDR3 protein: CANRPPSAGYTDTQYF. DNA for the CDR3: TGTGCCAACAGACCCCCTTCGGCGGGGTACACAGATACGCAGTATTTT.

This clonotype has just a few counts. The CDR3 bases are TGTGCCAGCAGGACAACTAGCGGGGCCTACGAGCAGTACTTC. Its protein is CASRTTSGAYEQYF. The chain combines TRBV6-2 or TRBV6-3 with TRBJ2-7, with 10 nucleotides matching TRBD2. CDR1 MNHEY and CDR2 SVGEGT come from the germline V gene. The CDR3 has 14 residues. With V trimmed by 6 bases and J by 2 bases, 4 bases remained unmatched.

This clonotype was counted only a few times. V gene TRBV28 combines with J gene TRBJ2-5; a possible D gene is TRBD1 (5 bases). Germline CDR1 MDHEN, CDR2 SYDVKM. Trimming took 3 bases from V and 5 from J, leaving 19 bases between them. The CDR3 is made up of 16 amino acids. The CDR3 spells CASSFGSLGAGETQYF. The CDR3 region has the DNA TGTGCCAGCAGTTTCGGGTCCTTAGGGGCCGGGGAGACCCAGTACTTC.